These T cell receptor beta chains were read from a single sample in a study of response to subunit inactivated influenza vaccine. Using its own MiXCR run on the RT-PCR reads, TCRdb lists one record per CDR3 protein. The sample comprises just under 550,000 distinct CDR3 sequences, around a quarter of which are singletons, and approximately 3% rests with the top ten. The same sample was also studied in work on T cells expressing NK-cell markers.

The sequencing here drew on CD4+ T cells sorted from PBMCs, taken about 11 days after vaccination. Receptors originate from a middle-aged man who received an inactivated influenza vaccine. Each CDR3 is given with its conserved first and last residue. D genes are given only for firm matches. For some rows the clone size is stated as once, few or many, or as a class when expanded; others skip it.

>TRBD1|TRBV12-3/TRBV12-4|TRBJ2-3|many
TGTGCCAGCAGTGGGGACAGGGGGCTAACAGATACGCAGTATTTT
CASSGDRGLTDTQYF
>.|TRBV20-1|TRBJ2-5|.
TGCAGTGCTAGAGCCATTAGTGGACGGATCCAAGAGACCCAGTACTTC
CSARAISGRIQETQYF
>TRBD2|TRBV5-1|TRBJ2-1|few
TGCGCCAGCAGCTTGGCGGCTAGCGGGAACAATGAGCAGTTCTTC
CASSLAASGNNEQFF
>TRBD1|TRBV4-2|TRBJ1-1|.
TGTGCCAGCAGCCAGGGAGTGGACAGGATGAACACTGAAGCTTTCTTT
CASSQGVDRMNTEAFF
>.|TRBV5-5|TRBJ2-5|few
TGTGCCAGCAGCTTGTCGGCCACGTACCAAGAGACCCAGTACTTC
CASSLSATYQETQYF
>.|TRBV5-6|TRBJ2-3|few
TGTGCCAGCAGCTTTCCCCGGAACACAGATACGCAGTATTTT
CASSFPRNTDTQYF
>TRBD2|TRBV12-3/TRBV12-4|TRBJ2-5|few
TGTGCCAGCACCCCGGGGACTAGCGTCCAAGAGACCCAGTACTTC
CASTPGTSVQETQYF
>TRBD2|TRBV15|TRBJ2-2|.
TGTGCCACCAGCTCCAGCGGGGGGGCGGTCGGGGAGCTGTTTTTT
CATSSSGGAVGELFF
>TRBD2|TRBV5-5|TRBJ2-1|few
TGTGCCAGCAGCTTGGAAGGGACTAGCTTCAATGAGCAGTTCTTC
CASSLEGTSFNEQFF
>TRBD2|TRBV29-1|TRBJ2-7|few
TGCAGCGTTAGCGGGGACTCCTACGAGCAGTACTTC
CSVSGDSYEQYF
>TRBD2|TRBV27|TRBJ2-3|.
TGTGCCAGCAAGCGGGATCTAACAGATACGCAGTATTTT
CASKRDLTDTQYF
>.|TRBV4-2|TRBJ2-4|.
TGTGCCAGCAGCCAAGGTTTGACCCTAGCCAAAAACATTCAGTACTTC
CASSQGLTLAKNIQYF
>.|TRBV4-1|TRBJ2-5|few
TGCGCCAGCAGCCAAGATCTCGAAGAGACCCAGTACTTC
CASSQDLEETQYF
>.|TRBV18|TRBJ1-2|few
TGTGCCAGCTCACAGGGGCTCGGCTATGGCTACACCTTC
CASSQGLGYGYTF
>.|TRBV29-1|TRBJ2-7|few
TGCAGCGTTGTCCAGGGAGCAGGCTCCTACGAGCAGTACTTC
CSVVQGAGSYEQYF
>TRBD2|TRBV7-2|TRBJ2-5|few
TGTGCCAGCAGCCCTATGGTGACTAGCGGGACGGCCCAGTACTTC
CASSPMVTSGTAQYF
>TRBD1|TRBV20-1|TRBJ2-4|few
TGCAGTGCTCCTACAGGGGTCAAAAACATTCAGTACTTC
CSAPTGVKNIQYF
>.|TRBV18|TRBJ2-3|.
TGTGCCAGCTCACGCACAGATACGCGGTATTTT
CASSRTDTRYF
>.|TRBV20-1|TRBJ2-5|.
TGCAGTGCTACCCTGGGGGGGGGCCTGGGGACCCAGTACTTC
CSATLGGGLGTQYF
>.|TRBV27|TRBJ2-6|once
TGTGCCAGCCGGAGTAACTCTGGGGCCAACGTCCTGACTTTC
CASRSNSGANVLTF
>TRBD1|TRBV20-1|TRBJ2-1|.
TGCAGTCAAGTCTTCGGGACAGGCTACAATGAGCAGTTCTTC
CSQVFGTGYNEQFF
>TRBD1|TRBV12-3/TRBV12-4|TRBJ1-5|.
TGTGCCAGCAGTTTCCGACAGGGGGCTCAGCCCCAGCATTTT
CASSFRQGAQPQHF
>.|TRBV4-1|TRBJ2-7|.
TGCGCCAGCAGTTTTCTCCGCGGGGGACACTCCTACGAGCAGTACTTC
CASSFLRGGHSYEQYF